This T cell receptor beta chain was captured in a study of cytomegalovirus exposure and HLA in healthy donors. The PCR employed 60 Vbeta primers together with 13 Jbeta primers. Original methodology: It was a later analysis that counted some 80 million unique TCR beta chains, of which some 10 million were shared. Produced via immunoSEQ multiplex PCR; TCRdb's table is partial and in-frame only. The DNA gave D and trimming, while V, J and clone size come from that table. The sample lists 250,000 to 300,000 clones; 92% were seen once. Trimming shortened V by 10 bases and J by 6 bases, and 16 bases separated the two germline ends. This CDR3 region has 13 residues. Germline CDR1 reads SNHLY; CDR2 reads FYNNEI.

The sequence was collected from a girl aged 2 to 10 in good health and CMV-seronegative. This chain links TRBV2 with TRBJ1-5; D unresolved. Sequencing was carried out using PBMCs. As DNA, the CDR3 is TGTGCCACCAAGGGAGGGTTGGGTCAGCCCCAGCATTTT. This sequence encodes CATKGGLGQPQHF.